This TCR beta chain emerged from a study of early T cells in non-severe SARS-CoV-2 infection. As for the study in general: Chains were unpaired, as sequencing was done on bulk RNA from unsorted whole blood.

The CDR3 runs 15 residues. The V gene lost 5 bases and the J gene lost 4 bases, with 15 bases spanning the gap. This clonotype was counted ten times or more. TCRdb ran MiXCR on the 5' RACE reads and lists one entry per CDR3 protein. The sample includes around 50,000 distinct CDR3 sequences, approximately 7.6% of them seen just once. The specimen sequenced was whole blood. The receptor comes from an adult who was a healthcare worker with PCR-confirmed SARS-CoV-2 infection or an uninfected control (not recorded which). V is TRBV12-3 or TRBV12-4 and J is TRBJ1-5; the D is unclear. In DNA form, the CDR3 reads TGTGCCAGCAGTATGGGCCACAATGGTAATCAGCCCCAGCATTTT. Residues: CASSMGHNGNQPQHF.